These 23 T cell receptor beta chains originate from one sample sequenced in a study of PD-1 and CTLA-4 blockade in melanoma. Only in-frame clones appear in the TCRdb table, and some are missing; sequencing was by immunoSEQ multiplex PCR. This sample has 25,000 to 35,000 clones, with 80% to 95% found just once. The sequenced sample was CD8+ T cells from peripheral blood, obtained from a patient given anti-PD-1 treatment. Receptor source: a human donor with melanoma.

V and J are TRBV19 and TRBJ1-1; D unresolved. The germline gives CDR1 LNHDA, CDR2 SQIVND (reference sequence). The V gene lost 6 bases and the J gene lost 6 bases, with 11 bases spanning the gap. The CDR3 covers 12 residues. CDR3 coding DNA: TGTGCCAGTAGCCTTGTGGGGTCTGAAGCTTTCTTT. Amino acids: CASSLVGSEAFF.

This sequence joins TRBV11-3 and TRBJ2-7; 8 positions agree with TRBD1. The V segment lost 5 bases and the J segment 3 bases; nucleotides outside the gene matches: 12. The CDR3 contains 16 residues. Germline values: CDR1 SGHNT, CDR2 YENEEA. The CDR3 bases are TGTGCCAGCAGCCCCTCTCCGGGACAGGCTATCTACGAGCAGTACTTC. It codes for CASSPSPGQAIYEQYF.

The chain employs TRBV5-4 and TRBJ2-6; 7 nucleotides agree with TRBD1. Germline CDR1 and CDR2: SGHNT and YYREEE (reference sequence). Trimming took 2 bases from V and 0 from J; bases not matched to a gene: 8. The CDR3 has 18 residues. The CDR3 spells CASSLRQGVFSGANVLTF. The CDR3 DNA is TGTGCCAGCAGCTTACGGCAGGGGGTATTCTCTGGGGCCAACGTCCTGACTTTC.

In its sample, this clone was seen once. The chain recombines TRBV28 with TRBJ2-2, with TRBD2 identical over 12 bases. With 2 bases clipped from V and 7 bases from J, the junction kept 5 bases outside the gene matches. The CDR3 is 16 residues long. The germline gives CDR1 MDHEN, CDR2 SYDVKM. The CDR3 sequence is CASSLLAGGPFGELFF. CDR3 nucleotide sequence: TGTGCCAGCAGTTTACTAGCGGGAGGGCCTTTCGGGGAGCTGTTTTTT.

The gene calls are TRBV14 and TRBJ2-5; D gene ambiguous. The CDR3 is 13 amino acids. V shed 5 bases and J shed 2 bases, with 9 bases lying between them. Germline loops: CDR1 SGHDN, CDR2 FVKESK. The CDR3 loop reads CASSALYQETQYF. CDR3 DNA: TGTGCCAGCAGCGCTCTATATCAAGAGACCCAGTACTTC.

This chain joins TRBV7-9 and TRBJ2-1; tentative D call: TRBD2 (5 bases). V was pared by 4 bases and J by 6 bases, with 16 bases between. Germline values: CDR1 SEHNR, CDR2 FQNEAQ (reference sequence). The CDR3 extends over 15 amino acids. The CDR3 DNA is TGTGCCAGCAGCTCCCTCCTGACAACTAGCAATGAGCAGTTCTTC. Protein sequence: CASSSLLTTSNEQFF. Drawing the rest from reference TRBV7-9 and TRBJ2-1, the complete variable domain is DTGVSQNPRHKITKRGQNVTFRCDPISEHNRLYWYRQTLGQGPEFLTYFQNEAQLEKSRLLSDRFSAERPKGSFSTLEIQRTEQGDSAMYLCASSSLLTTSNEQFFGPGTRLTVL.

J is TRBJ2-3 and V is TRBV9; D perhaps matches TRBD2 (6 bases). The CDR3 covers 12 residues. Trimming cost V 5 bases and J 8 bases, with 12 bases left between them. The germline gives CDR1 SGDLS, CDR2 YYNGEE. In nucleotides, the CDR3 is TGTGCCAGCAGTTATTCGGGGGTTACGCAGTATTTT. This translates into CASSYSGVTQYF.

The chain uses TRBV7-3 and TRBJ1-1; D is undetermined. V lost 0 bases and J 5 bases, leaving 10 bases between the germline ends. CDR3 length equals 14 residues. CDR1 SGHTA and CDR2 FQGTGA come from the germline V gene. The CDR3 DNA sequence: TGTGCCAGCAGCTTAACCCCCCTGGGGACTGAAGCTTTCTTT. Protein product: CASSLTPLGTEAFF.

The chain links TRBV27 to TRBJ1-5; 9 nucleotides match TRBD1. Trimming removed 3 bases from V and 16 bases from J; junction bases left unmatched: 4. Germline CDR1 MNHEY, CDR2 SMNVEV (reference sequence). The CDR3 is 11 residues long. The CDR3 here is CASSFRDRVHF. CDR3 DNA sequence: TGTGCCAGCAGTTTCCGGGACAGGGTCCATTTT.

This rearrangement joins TRBV29-1 to TRBJ2-7; D possibly corresponds to TRBD1 (6 bases). Trimming took off 3 bases at V and 3 bases at J, with 9 bases between the two ends. This CDR3 spans 12 amino acids. Germline V gene lookup returns CDR1 SQVTM and CDR2 ANQGSEA. The CDR3 DNA sequence: TGCAGCGTTGAGGTGGACAGCTACGAGCAGTACTTC. Translating gives CSVEVDSYEQYF.

The chain employs TRBV19 and TRBJ2-7, with D maybe TRBD2 (6 bases). Germline V gives CDR1 LNHDA, CDR2 SQIVND (reference sequence). This CDR3 comprises 13 residues. The V end was cut by 4 bases, the J end by 7 bases, with 14 bases between. The CDR3 coding sequence is TGTGCCAGTAGTACTTTGGGGGGAGGTGAGCAGTACTTC. It yields the protein CASSTLGGGEQYF.

A word on this clone: Other DNA sequences within the sample encode an identical CDR3. The CDR3 region is CASSPGEYGYTF. The CDR3 DNA reads as TGTGCCAGCAGCCCCGGAGAGTATGGCTACACCTTC. This sequence joins TRBV7-2 and TRBJ1-2; D is unresolved. The V end lost 5 bases, the J end lost 5 bases, and 9 bases lay between the germline ends. From germline, CDR1 is SGHTA and CDR2 FQGNSA. The CDR3 totals 12 residues. Supplemented by reference TRBV7-2 and TRBJ1-2, the full variable domain reads GAGVSQSPSNKVTEKGKDVELRCDPISGHTALYWYRQSLGQGLEFLIYFQGNSAPDKSGLPSDRFSAERTGGSVSTLTIQRTQQEDSAVYLCASSPGEYGYTFGSGTRLTVV.

The J gene is TRBJ2-1, the V gene TRBV12-3 or TRBV12-4, with D possibly matching TRBD1 (5 bases). Between the trimmed V and J ends, which lost 7 bases and 8 bases, there was a span of 9 bases. CDR3 length equals 11 residues. As DNA, the CDR3 is TGTGCCAGCACCCTAGGGGATGAGCAGTTCTTC. This translates into CASTLGDEQFF.

The chain employs TRBV27 and TRBJ2-1; D possibly corresponds to TRBD2 (7 bases). Germline V gene sequence: CDR1 MNHEY, CDR2 SMNVEV (reference sequence). The CDR3 is 16 amino acids. Trimming shortened V by 6 bases and J by 13 bases, and 28 bases separated the two germline ends. Here the CDR3 DNA reads TGTGCCAGCAGCGCGACAGGTCCGGGACTACCCCTTTGTCAGTTCTTC. Its translation: CASSATGPGLPLCQFF.

CDR3 residues: CASSQGASTEAFF. Here the CDR3 DNA reads TGCGCCAGCAGCCAGGGGGCATCCACTGAAGCTTTCTTT. The chain uses TRBV4-1 and TRBJ1-1, with a weak D call TRBD1 (6 bases). This CDR3 has 13 residues. CDR1 and CDR2 (germline): MGHRA, YSYEKL. The V end was cut by 3 bases, the J end by 4 bases, with 9 bases between.

Here the CDR3 reads CASSQIQGEAFF. The CDR3 DNA reads as TGTGCCAGCAGCCAGATCCAGGGGGAAGCTTTCTTT. The chain is built from TRBV3-1 (or the pseudogene TRBV3-2) and TRBJ1-1; maybe TRBD1 (6 bases). V was cut by 3 bases and J by 8 bases, with 10 bases left in between. This CDR3 spans 12 amino acids. Per the germline V gene, CDR1 is LGHDT and CDR2 is YNNKEL (reference sequence).

The chain uses TRBV6-5 and TRBJ2-7, with D perhaps TRBD1 or TRBD2 (6 bases each). The CDR3 covers 13 residues. V was shortened by 5 bases and J by 6 bases, with 14 bases between the two germline ends. Germline V gives CDR1 MNHEY, CDR2 SVGAGI. The CDR3 here is CASSNGGGFEQYF. For the CDR3, the DNA is TGTGCCAGCAGTAACGGAGGGGGTTTCGAGCAGTACTTC.

The CDR3 DNA reads TGTGCCACCAGTGATTCCACAGGGGACCGTAACGGCAATCAGCCCCAGCATTTT. As protein: CATSDSTGDRNGNQPQHF. The chain combines TRBV24-1 with TRBJ1-5; TRBD1 matches 7 bases. This CDR3 is 18 amino acids long. The germline CDR1 and CDR2 sequences are KGHDR and SFDVKD. J lost 2 bases, V lost 2 bases, and 11 bases had no gene match.

V usage is TRBV7-8 and J usage is TRBJ1-1; a weak D match, TRBD1 (5 bases). V was cut by 1 base and J by 1 base, with 7 bases left in between. The germline V gene encodes CDR1 SGHVS and CDR2 FQNEAQ. CDR3 length: 14 amino acids. CDR3 DNA sequence: TGTGCCAGCAGCTTAGGCAGGGCGAACACTGAAGCTTTCTTT. It encodes CASSLGRANTEAFF.

The gene calls are TRBV9 and TRBJ2-1, with 9 bases aligning to TRBD2. Germline CDR1 SGDLS, CDR2 YYNGEE. After removal of 4 bases from V and 0 bases from J, the junction contained 11 bases not matched to a gene. CDR3 length: 18 residues. The CDR3 is CASSPPTSGLSSYNEQFF. The CDR3 DNA is TGTGCCAGCAGCCCCCCGACTAGCGGCCTGAGCTCCTACAATGAGCAGTTCTTC.

The chain links TRBV5-4 to TRBJ2-5, with a tentative D call TRBD1 (5 bases). Germline V lookup: CDR1 SGHNT, CDR2 YYREEE (reference sequence). V was cut by 0 bases and J by 5 bases, with 20 bases left in between. The CDR3 sequence is 17 residues long. The CDR3 loop is CASSLGAGSGAAETQYF. CDR3 nucleotides: TGTGCCAGCAGCTTGGGGGCAGGGTCTGGGGCTGCGGAGACCCAGTACTTC.

This clone was observed a handful of times. V gene TRBV14 combines with J gene TRBJ2-7, with TRBD2 identical over 7 bases. V shed 5 bases, J shed 2 bases, and the junction held 3 bases outside the gene matches. Germline assignment: CDR1 SGHDN and CDR2 FVKESK. CDR3 length equals 13 residues. The CDR3 region is CASSAGEAYEQYF. The CDR3 DNA is TGTGCCAGCAGCGCGGGGGAGGCCTACGAGCAGTACTTC.

This clone was counted once. This chain links TRBV9 with TRBJ2-2; 11 bases fit TRBD2. The germline V gene has CDR1 SGDLS and CDR2 YYNGEE. The CDR3 has 16 amino acids. V was clipped by 3 bases and J by 9 bases; unmatched bases: 10. Here the CDR3 DNA reads TGTGCCAGCAGCGCAGGGGTAACTAGCGGGAGTTGGGAGCTGTTTTTT. Residues: CASSAGVTSGSWELFF.